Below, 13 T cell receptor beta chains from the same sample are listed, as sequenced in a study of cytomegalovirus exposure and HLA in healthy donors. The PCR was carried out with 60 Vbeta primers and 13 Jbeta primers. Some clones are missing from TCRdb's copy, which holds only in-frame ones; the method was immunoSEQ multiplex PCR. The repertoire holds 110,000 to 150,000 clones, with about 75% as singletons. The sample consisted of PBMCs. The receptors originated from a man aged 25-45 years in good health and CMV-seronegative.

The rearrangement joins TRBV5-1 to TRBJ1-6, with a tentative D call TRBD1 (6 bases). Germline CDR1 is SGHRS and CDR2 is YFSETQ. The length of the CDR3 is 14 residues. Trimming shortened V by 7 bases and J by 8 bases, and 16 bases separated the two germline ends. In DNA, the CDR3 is TGCGCCAGCGCTTCCGGACAGTGGGATTCACCCCTCCACTTT. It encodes CASASGQWDSPLHF.

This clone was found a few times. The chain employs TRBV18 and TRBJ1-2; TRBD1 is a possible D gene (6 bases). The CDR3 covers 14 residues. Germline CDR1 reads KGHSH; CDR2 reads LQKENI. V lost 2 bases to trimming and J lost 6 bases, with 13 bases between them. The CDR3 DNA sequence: TGTGCCAGCTCACCAAATAGGGGGACAAATGGCTACACCTTC. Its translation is CASSPNRGTNGYTF.

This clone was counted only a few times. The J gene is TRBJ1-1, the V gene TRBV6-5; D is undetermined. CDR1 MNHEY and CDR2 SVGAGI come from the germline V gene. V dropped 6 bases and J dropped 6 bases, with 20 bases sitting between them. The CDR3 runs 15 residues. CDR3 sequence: CASSTPPTGIAEAFF. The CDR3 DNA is TGTGCCAGCAGCACCCCTCCGACGGGGATCGCTGAAGCTTTCTTT.

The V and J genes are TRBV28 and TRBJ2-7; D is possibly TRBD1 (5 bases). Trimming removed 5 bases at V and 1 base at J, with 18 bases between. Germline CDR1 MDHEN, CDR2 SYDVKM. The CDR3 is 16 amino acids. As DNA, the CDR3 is TGTGCCAGCAGTCTACCGACAGACCCGAGGTCCTACGAGCAGTACTTC. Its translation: CASSLPTDPRSYEQYF.

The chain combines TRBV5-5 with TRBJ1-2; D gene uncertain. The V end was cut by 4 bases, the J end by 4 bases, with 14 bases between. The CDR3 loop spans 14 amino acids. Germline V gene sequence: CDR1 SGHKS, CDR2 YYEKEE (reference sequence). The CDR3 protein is CASSVDNLLYGYTF. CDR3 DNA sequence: TGTGCCAGCAGCGTCGACAACCTACTCTATGGCTACACCTTC.

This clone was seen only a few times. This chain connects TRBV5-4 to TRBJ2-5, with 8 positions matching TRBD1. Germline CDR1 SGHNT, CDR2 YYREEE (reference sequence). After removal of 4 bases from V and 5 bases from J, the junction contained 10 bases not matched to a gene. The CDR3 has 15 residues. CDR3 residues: CASSPYRDRGETQYF. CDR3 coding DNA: TGTGCCAGCAGCCCTTATCGAGACAGGGGCGAGACCCAGTACTTC.

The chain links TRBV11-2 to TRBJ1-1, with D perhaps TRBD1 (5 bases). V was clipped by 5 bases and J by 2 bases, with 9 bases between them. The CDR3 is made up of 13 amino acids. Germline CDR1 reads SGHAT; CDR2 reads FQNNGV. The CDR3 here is CASSAQGNTEAFF. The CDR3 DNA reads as TGTGCCAGCAGCGCTCAGGGTAACACTGAAGCTTTCTTT.

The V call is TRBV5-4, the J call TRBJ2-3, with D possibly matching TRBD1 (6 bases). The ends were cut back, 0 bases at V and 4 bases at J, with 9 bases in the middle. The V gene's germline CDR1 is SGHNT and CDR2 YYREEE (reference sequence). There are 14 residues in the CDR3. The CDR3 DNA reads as TGTGCCAGCAGCTTGGACCAGGGGTCAGATACGCAGTATTTT. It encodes CASSLDQGSDTQYF.

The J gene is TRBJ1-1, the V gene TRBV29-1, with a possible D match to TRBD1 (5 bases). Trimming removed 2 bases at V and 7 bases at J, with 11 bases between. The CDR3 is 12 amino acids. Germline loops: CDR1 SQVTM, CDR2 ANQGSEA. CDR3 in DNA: TGCAGCGTTGAAAGGGGATTAGGTGAAGCTTTCTTT. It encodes CSVERGLGEAFF.

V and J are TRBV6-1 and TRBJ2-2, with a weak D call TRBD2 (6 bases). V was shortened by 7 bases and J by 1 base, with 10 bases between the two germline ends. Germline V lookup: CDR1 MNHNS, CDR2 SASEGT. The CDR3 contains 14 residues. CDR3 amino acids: CASTGRLNTGELFF. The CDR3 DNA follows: TGTGCCAGCACGGGGAGGTTGAACACCGGGGAGCTGTTTTTT.

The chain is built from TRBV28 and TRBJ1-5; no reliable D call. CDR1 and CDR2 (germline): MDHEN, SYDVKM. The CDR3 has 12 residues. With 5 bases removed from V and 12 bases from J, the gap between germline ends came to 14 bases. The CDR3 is CASSVKGVCQHF. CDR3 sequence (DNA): TGTGCCAGCAGTGTCAAGGGAGTATGCCAGCATTTT.

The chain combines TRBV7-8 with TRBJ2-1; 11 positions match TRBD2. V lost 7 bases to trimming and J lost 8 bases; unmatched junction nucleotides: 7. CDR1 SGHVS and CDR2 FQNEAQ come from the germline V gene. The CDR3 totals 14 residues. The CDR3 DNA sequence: TGTGCCAGCATCACTAGCGGGAGCCGGGATGAGCAGTTCTTC. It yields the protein CASITSGSRDEQFF.

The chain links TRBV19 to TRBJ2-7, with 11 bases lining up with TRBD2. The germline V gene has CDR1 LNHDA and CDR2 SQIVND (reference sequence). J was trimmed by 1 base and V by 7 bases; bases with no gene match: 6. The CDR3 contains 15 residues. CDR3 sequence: CASKLAGGESYEQYF. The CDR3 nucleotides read TGTGCCAGTAAGCTAGCGGGAGGAGAGTCCTACGAGCAGTACTTC.